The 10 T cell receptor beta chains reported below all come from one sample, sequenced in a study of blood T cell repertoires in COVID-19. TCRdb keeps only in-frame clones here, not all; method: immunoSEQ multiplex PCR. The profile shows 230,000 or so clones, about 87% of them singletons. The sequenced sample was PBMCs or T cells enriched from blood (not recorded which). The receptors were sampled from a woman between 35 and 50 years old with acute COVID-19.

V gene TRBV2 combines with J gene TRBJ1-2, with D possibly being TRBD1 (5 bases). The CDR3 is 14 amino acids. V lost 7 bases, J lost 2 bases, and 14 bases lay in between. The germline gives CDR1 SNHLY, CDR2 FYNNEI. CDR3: CASTQKRDNYGYTF. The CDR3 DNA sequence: TGTGCCAGCACCCAAAAGCGGGACAACTATGGCTACACCTTC. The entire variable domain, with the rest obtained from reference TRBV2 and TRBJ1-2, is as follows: EPEVTQTPSHQVTQMGQEVILRCVPISNHLYFYWYRQILGQKVEFLVSFYNNEISEKSEIFDDQFSVERPDGSNFTLKIRSTKLEDSAMYFCASTQKRDNYGYTFGSGTRLTVV.

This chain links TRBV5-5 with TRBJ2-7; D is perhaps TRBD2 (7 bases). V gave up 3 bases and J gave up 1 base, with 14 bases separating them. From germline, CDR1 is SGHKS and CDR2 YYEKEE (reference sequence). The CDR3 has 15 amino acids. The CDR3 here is CASSSMGGGSYEQYV. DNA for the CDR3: TGTGCCAGCAGCTCAATGGGAGGGGGGTCCTACGAGCAGTACGTC.

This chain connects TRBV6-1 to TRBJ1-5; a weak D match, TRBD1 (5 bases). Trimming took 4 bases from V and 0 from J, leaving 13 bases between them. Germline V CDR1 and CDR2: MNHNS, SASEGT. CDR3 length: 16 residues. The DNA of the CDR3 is TGTGCCAGCAGTGCCGGGGGTGTCGGTAGCAATCAGCCCCAGCATTTT. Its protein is CASSAGGVGSNQPQHF.

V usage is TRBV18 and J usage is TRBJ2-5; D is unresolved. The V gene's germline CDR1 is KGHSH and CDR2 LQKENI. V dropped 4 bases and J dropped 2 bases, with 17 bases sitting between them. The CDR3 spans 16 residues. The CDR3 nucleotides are TGTGCCAGCTCACTCACGGCGGCAGCTGCTCAAGAGACCCAGTACTTC. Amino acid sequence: CASSLTAAAAQETQYF. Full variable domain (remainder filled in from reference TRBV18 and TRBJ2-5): NAGVMQNPRHLVRRRGQEARLRCSPMKGHSHVYWYRQLPEEGLKFMVYLQKENIIDESGMPKERFSAEFPKEGPSILRIQQVVRGDSAAYFCASSLTAAAAQETQYFGPGTRLLVL.

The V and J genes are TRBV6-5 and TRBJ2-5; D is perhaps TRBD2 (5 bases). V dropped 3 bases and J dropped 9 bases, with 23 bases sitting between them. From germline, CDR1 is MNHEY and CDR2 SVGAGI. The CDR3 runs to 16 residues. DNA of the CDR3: TGTGCCAGCAGTTATAGCGCCGCTCGGCAGACCCGAGCCCAGTACTTC. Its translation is CASSYSAARQTRAQYF.

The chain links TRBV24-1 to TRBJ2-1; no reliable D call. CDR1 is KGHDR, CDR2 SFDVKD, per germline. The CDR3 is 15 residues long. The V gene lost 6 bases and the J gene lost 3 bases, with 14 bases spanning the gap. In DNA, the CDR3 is TGTGCCACCAGTATGAGAAACTCCTACTACAATGAGCAGTTCTTC. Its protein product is CATSMRNSYYNEQFF.

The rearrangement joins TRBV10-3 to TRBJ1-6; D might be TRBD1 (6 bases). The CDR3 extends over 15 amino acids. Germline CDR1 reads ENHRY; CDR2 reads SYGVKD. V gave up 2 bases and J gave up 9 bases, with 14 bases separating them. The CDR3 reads CAISESTGTASPLHF. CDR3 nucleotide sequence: TGTGCCATCAGTGAGAGTACAGGGACGGCTTCACCCCTCCACTTT.

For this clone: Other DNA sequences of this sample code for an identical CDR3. CDR3 sequence reads: CASSSEGNQPQHF. CDR3 DNA sequence: TGTGCCAGTAGTTCAGAGGGTAATCAGCCCCAGCATTTT. The rearrangement joins TRBV19 to TRBJ1-5, with D unclear. This CDR3 is built from 13 residues. The V end was cut by 5 bases, the J end by 4 bases, with 9 bases between. Germline V gene data show CDR1 as LNHDA and CDR2 as SQIVND (reference sequence).

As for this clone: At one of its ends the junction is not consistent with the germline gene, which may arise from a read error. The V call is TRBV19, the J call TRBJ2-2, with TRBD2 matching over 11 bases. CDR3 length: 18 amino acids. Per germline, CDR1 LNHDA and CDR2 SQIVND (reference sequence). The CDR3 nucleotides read TGTGCCAGGTGTACGACTCCTTCTAGCGGGAGGAACGCCGGGGAGCTGTTTTTT. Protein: CARCTTPSSGRNAGELFF. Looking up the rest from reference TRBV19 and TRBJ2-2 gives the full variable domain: DGGITQSPKYLFRKEGQNVTLSCEQNLNHDAMYWYRQDPGQGLRLIYYSQIVNDFQKGDIAEGYSVSREKKESFPLTVTSAQKNPTAFYLCARCTTPSSGRNAGELFFGEGSRLTVL.

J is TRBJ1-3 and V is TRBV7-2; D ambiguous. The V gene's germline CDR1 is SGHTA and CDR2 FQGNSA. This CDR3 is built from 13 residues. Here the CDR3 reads CAWGGIASNTIYF. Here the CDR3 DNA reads TGTGCATGGGGAGGGATCGCGTCAAACACCATATATTTT.